Below, one T cell receptor (beta chain) is given with its context. Its target is unknown. V lost 3 bases and J 0 bases, leaving 5 bases between the germline ends. This CDR3 region has 13 residues. Germline loops: CDR1 MDHEN, CDR2 SYDVKM. The source of the sample is a study of post-analysis software for immune sequencing data. Study background: Relapsing-remitting, secondary progressive and progressive-relapsing forms made up the multiple sclerosis disease courses. General study results and limits: Normalized Chao1 diversity was significantly lower in multiple sclerosis patients than in controls. Four or five TRBV segments, TRBV5-6, TRBV5-1 and TRBV20-1 among them, were found more frequent in patients than controls.

Presence of unique molecular identifiers characterized the TCR beta cDNA libraries. One entry per CDR3 protein results from TCRdb running MiXCR on the PCR reads. Among about 500,000 distinct CDR3 sequences, roughly 45% were seen once, and the ten largest hold about 12%. This sequence was found in a girl between 10 and 17 years old with multiple sclerosis. Sequencing was done on a sample of blood. This chain uses TRBV28 with TRBJ1-1; D is undetermined. The DNA for the CDR3 is TGTGCCAGCAGTTTTCGGATGAACACTGAAGCTTTCTTT. Protein product: CASSFRMNTEAFF.